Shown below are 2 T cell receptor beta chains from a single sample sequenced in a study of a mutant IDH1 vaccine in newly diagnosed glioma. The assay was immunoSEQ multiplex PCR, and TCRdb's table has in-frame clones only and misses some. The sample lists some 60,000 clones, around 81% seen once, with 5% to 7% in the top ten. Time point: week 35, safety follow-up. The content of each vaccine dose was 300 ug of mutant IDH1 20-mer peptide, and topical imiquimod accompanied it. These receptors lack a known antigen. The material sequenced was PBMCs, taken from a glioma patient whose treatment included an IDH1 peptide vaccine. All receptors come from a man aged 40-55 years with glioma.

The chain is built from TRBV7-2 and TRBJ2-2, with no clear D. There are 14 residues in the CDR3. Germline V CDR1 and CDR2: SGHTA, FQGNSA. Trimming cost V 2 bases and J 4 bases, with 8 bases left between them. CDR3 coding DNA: TGTGCCAGCAGCTTAACTTTGGGCACCGGGGAGCTGTTTTTT. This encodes CASSLTLGTGELFF.

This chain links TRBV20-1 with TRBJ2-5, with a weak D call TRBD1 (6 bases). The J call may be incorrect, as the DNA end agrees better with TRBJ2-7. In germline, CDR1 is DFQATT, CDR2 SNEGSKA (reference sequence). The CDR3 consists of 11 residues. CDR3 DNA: TGCAGTACAGAACAGGGCTACGAGCAGTACTTC. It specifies CSTEQGYEQYF.